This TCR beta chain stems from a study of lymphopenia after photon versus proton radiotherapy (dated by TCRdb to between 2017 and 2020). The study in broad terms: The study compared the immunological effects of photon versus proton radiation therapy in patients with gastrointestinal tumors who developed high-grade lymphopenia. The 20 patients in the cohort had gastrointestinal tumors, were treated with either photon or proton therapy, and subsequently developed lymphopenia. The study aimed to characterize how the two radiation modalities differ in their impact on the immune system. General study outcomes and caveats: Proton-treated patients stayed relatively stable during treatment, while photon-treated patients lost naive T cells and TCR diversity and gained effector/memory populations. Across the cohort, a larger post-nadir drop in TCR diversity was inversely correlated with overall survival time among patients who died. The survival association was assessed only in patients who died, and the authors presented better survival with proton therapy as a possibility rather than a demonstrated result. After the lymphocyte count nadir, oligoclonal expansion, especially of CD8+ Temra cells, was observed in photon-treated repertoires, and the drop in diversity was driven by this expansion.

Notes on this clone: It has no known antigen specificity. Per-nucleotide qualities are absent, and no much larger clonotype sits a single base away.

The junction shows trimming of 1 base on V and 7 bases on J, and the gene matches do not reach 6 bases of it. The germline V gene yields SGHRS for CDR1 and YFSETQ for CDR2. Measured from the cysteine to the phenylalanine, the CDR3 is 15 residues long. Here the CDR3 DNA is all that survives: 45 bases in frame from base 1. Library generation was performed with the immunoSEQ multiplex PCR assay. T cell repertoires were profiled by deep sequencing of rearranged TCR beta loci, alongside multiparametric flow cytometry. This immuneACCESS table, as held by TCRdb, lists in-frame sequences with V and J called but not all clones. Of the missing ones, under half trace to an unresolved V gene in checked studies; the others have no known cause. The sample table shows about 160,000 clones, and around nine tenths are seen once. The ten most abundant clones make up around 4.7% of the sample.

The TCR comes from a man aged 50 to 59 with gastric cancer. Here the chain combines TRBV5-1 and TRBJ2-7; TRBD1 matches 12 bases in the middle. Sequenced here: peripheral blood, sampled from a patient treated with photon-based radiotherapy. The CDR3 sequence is CASSLMGQGAREQYF. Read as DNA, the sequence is TGCGCCAGCAGCTTGATGGGACAGGGGGCACGGGAGCAGTACTTC.